This T cell receptor (beta chain) was sequenced during a study of blood T cell repertoires in COVID-19. Looking at the study overall: Sites across the United States, Italy and Spain contributed samples from acute and convalescent COVID-19.

The method was immunoSEQ multiplex PCR; TCRdb's version includes in-frame clones alone and lacks a portion of them. The sample lists roughly 76,000 clones, around 90% seen once, with 4.8% in the top ten. This clonotype originated in a woman between 55 and 75 years old with active COVID-19. The sample was peripheral blood.

CDR3 in amino acids: CTSSRTSPGTLTGELFF. The CDR3 DNA sequence: TGCACCAGCAGCAGGACTAGCCCAGGGACCCTCACCGGGGAGCTGTTTTTT. This chain links TRBV1 with TRBJ2-2; the table's D gene call, TRBD2, was not cross checked with the DNA. TRBV1 is designated a pseudogene. The CDR3 runs 17 residues.